The 12 T cell receptor beta chains below come from one sample, sequenced in a study of blood T cell repertoires in COVID-19. TCRdb keeps only in-frame clones here, not all; method: immunoSEQ multiplex PCR. The sample consists of about 47,000 clones, 80% to 85% of them appearing once. Specimen: peripheral blood. The receptors here all came from a human donor with acute or convalescent COVID-19. The donor label of this sample is uncertain.

CDR3 in DNA: TGTGCCAGCATCGTACAGGGGGACACTGAAGCTTTCTTT. It specifies CASIVQGDTEAFF. This rearrangement joins TRBV2 to TRBJ1-1; 8 positions match TRBD1. The CDR3 loop spans 13 amino acids. The germline V gene has CDR1 SNHLY and CDR2 FYNNEI. V shed 7 bases and J 3 bases; nucleotides not matched to a gene: 4.

This chain links TRBV5-1 with TRBJ2-1, with 7 bases aligning to TRBD2. The length of the CDR3 is 15 residues. Germline loops: CDR1 SGHRS, CDR2 YFSETQ. J was trimmed by 5 bases and V by 4 bases; bases with no gene match: 9. The CDR3 DNA reads TGCGCCAGCAGCCGAGGCAGCAGCGGGAACAATGAGCAGTTCTTC. As protein: CASSRGSSGNNEQFF.

This chain links TRBV19 with TRBJ1-1; D might be TRBD1 (5 bases). The V and J ends lost 5 bases and 3 bases respectively, with 10 bases between them. This CDR3 spans 13 amino acids. CDR1 is LNHDA, CDR2 SQIVND, per germline (reference sequence). CDR3 in amino acids: CASSPWGDTEAFF. The CDR3 region has the DNA TGTGCCAGTAGTCCGTGGGGGGACACTGAAGCTTTCTTT.

The chain employs TRBV4-2 and TRBJ2-7, with TRBD1 matching 10 bases. The germline gives CDR1 LGHNA, CDR2 YNFKEQ. The CDR3 loop spans 16 amino acids. V was pared by 1 base and J by 5 bases, with 8 bases of the junction left unmatched. CDR3 loop: CASSQAPGQGGHEQYF. The CDR3 nucleotides read TGTGCCAGCAGCCAAGCCCCCGGACAGGGGGGCCACGAGCAGTACTTC.

This chain connects TRBV5-1 to TRBJ1-1; a possible D gene is TRBD1 (6 bases). Germline CDR1 reads SGHRS; CDR2 reads YFSETQ. This CDR3 is 15 amino acids long. Trimming removed 0 bases at V and 3 bases at J, with 12 bases between. The CDR3: CASSLGAGADTEAFF. The CDR3 nucleotides read TGCGCCAGCAGCTTGGGGGCAGGGGCCGACACTGAAGCTTTCTTT.

The CDR3 region has the DNA TGTGCCTGGGGGGAGGGCGGCAATCAGCCCCAGCATTTT. This encodes CAWGEGGNQPQHF. The chain joins TRBV30 to TRBJ1-5, with unresolved D. V was clipped by 5 bases and J by 2 bases, with 10 bases between them. This CDR3 contains 13 residues. Germline CDR1 and CDR2: GTSNPN and SVGIG (reference sequence).

The chain links TRBV6-5 to TRBJ1-4; tentatively, D is TRBD1 (6 bases). Germline V CDR1 and CDR2: MNHEY, SVGAGI. Trimming removed 10 bases from V and 7 bases from J, with 16 bases in between. This CDR3 is built from 13 residues. The CDR3 DNA follows: TGTGCCACCCTGCAGGGGTGGGGTGAAAAACTGTTTTTT. Its translation is CATLQGWGEKLFF.

This clone turned up a few times. V usage is TRBV5-1 and J usage is TRBJ2-7; a possible D gene is TRBD1 (5 bases). The CDR3 spans 12 residues. V lost 3 bases to trimming and J lost 3 bases, with 7 bases between them. The germline CDR1 and CDR2 sequences are SGHRS and YFSETQ. CDR3 bases: TGCGCCAGCAGCTGGGGCGGCTACGAGCAGTACTTC. Its translation is CASSWGGYEQYF.

V gene TRBV7-9 combines with J gene TRBJ1-2, with TRBD1 matching 10 bases. Germline V gene data show CDR1 as SEHNR and CDR2 as FQNEAQ (reference sequence). V shed 5 bases and J 4 bases; nucleotides not matched to a gene: 4. The CDR3 spans 14 residues. The DNA for the CDR3 is TGTGCCAGCAGCCAAGACAGGGGGCTCTATGGCTACACCTTC. Amino acid sequence: CASSQDRGLYGYTF.

The DNA of the CDR3 is TGTGCCAGTAGTGCCAGTGACAGCCGATATGGCTACACCTTC. It is translated as CASSASDSRYGYTF. The chain joins TRBV19 to TRBJ1-2; D might be TRBD1 (5 bases). The CDR3 consists of 14 residues. V gave up 5 bases and J gave up 5 bases, with 15 bases separating them. Germline V lookup: CDR1 LNHDA, CDR2 SQIVND (reference sequence).

CDR3 region: CSAVSNTEAFF. In nucleotides, the CDR3 is TGCAGTGCTGTCAGTAACACTGAAGCTTTCTTT. The chain uses TRBV20-1 and TRBJ1-1; D unclear. CDR3 length: 11 residues. Trimming removed 5 bases from V and 2 bases from J, with 6 bases in between. From germline, CDR1 is DFQATT and CDR2 SNEGSKA (reference sequence).

The chain recombines TRBV7-2 with TRBJ1-4; no firm D call. There are 16 residues in the CDR3. V was clipped by 1 base and J by 0 bases, with 9 bases between them. Germline V gene sequence: CDR1 SGHTA, CDR2 FQGNSA. This CDR3 reads CASSLGARTTNEKLFF. The DNA for the CDR3 is TGTGCCAGCAGCTTAGGGGCTCGGACAACTAATGAAAAACTGTTTTTT.